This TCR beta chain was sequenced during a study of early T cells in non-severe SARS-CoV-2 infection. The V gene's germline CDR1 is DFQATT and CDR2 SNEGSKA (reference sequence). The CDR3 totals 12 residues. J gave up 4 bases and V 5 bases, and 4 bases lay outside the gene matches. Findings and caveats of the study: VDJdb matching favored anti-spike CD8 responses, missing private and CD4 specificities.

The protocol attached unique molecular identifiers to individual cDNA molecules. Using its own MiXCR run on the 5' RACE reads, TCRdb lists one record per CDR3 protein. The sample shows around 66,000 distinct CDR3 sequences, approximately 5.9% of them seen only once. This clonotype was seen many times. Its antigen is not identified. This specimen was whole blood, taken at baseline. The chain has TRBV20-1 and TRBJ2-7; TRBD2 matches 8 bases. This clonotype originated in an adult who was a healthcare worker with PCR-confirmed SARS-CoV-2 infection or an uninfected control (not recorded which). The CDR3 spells CSALGLAYEQYF. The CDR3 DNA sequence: TGCAGTGCTCTCGGACTAGCTTACGAGCAGTACTTC.